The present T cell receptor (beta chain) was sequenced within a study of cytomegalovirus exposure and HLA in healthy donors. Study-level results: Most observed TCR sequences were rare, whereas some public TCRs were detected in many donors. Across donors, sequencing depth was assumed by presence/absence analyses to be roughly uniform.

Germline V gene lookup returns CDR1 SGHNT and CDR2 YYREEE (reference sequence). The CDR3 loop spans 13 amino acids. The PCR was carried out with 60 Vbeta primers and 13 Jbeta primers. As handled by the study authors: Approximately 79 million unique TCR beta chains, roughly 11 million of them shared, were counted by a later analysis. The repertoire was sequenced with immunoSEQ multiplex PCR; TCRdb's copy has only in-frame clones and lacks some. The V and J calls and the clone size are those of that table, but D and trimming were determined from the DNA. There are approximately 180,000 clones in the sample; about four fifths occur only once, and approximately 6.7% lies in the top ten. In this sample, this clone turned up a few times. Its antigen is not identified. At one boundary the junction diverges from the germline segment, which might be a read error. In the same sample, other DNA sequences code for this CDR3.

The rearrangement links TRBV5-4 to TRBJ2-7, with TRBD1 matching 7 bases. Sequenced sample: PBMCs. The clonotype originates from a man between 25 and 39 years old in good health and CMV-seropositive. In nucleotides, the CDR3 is TGCGCCAGCAGCCCAGGGACAGTCTACGAGCAGTACTTC. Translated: CASSPGTVYEQYF.